One and the same sample provided the 18 T cell receptor beta chains below, sequenced in a study of blood T cell repertoires in COVID-19. Only in-frame clones appear in the TCRdb table, and some are missing; sequencing was by immunoSEQ multiplex PCR. The data contain 70,000 to 95,000 clones, around 90% of them singletons. Sequencing was done on a sample of peripheral blood. The receptors originated from a man between 70 and 80 years old with acute or convalescent COVID-19.

V gene TRBV28 combines with J gene TRBJ1-3, with D possibly being TRBD1 (5 bases). The CDR3 is 16 residues long. Looked up from germline, CDR1 is MDHEN and CDR2 is SYDVKM. Between the trimmed V and J ends, which lost 9 bases and 0 bases, there was a span of 18 bases. The CDR3 loop reads CASISAQGLSGNTIYF. CDR3 DNA sequence: TGTGCCAGTATCTCAGCCCAGGGCCTCTCTGGAAACACCATATATTTT.

The rearrangement uses TRBV28 and TRBJ1-5; tentatively, D is TRBD1 (5 bases). V lost 6 bases to trimming and J lost 0 bases, with 12 bases between them. The CDR3 has 15 residues. Germline CDR1 is MDHEN and CDR2 is SYDVKM. The CDR3, as DNA: TGTGCCAGCAGCACTCTACAGGCTAGCAATCAGCCCCAGCATTTT. It translates to CASSTLQASNQPQHF.

The gene calls are TRBV9 and TRBJ2-1, with D maybe TRBD2 (6 bases). V lost 4 bases to trimming and J lost 0 bases, with 11 bases between them. This CDR3 is 15 amino acids long. Germline assignment: CDR1 SGDLS and CDR2 YYNGEE. CDR3 loop: CASSNSGSSYNEQFF. DNA for the CDR3: TGTGCCAGCAGCAATAGCGGTAGCTCCTACAATGAGCAGTTCTTC.

V is TRBV5-5 and J is TRBJ2-7; weak D call: TRBD2 (7 bases). Germline V CDR1 and CDR2: SGHKS, YYEKEE (reference sequence). CDR3 length: 16 residues. Trimming shortened V by 0 bases and J by 4 bases, and 17 bases separated the two germline ends. CDR3 protein: CASSLAEGGLSYEQYF. The CDR3 nucleotides read TGTGCCAGCAGCTTGGCCGAGGGGGGACTATCGTACGAGCAGTACTTC.

J is TRBJ1-2 and V is TRBV5-1; a weak D match, TRBD1 (5 bases). The CDR3 has 15 amino acids. The germline V and J ends were trimmed by 0 bases and 0 bases, with 9 bases remaining between them. Per germline, CDR1 SGHRS and CDR2 YFSETQ. The CDR3 reads CASSLVAGTNYGYTF. The CDR3 bases are TGCGCCAGCAGCTTGGTGGCAGGGACTAACTATGGCTACACCTTC.

The J gene is TRBJ2-1, the V gene TRBV2, with D possibly matching TRBD2 (9 bases). V was clipped by 4 bases and J by 9 bases, with 16 bases between them. The germline CDR1 and CDR2 sequences are SNHLY and FYNNEI. The CDR3 sequence is 14 residues long. The CDR3 sequence: CASSASGDRSEQFF. CDR3 in DNA: TGTGCCAGCAGTGCTAGCGGGGACAGGAGTGAGCAGTTCTTC.

This sequence joins TRBV4-3 and TRBJ2-5, with TRBD1 matching over 7 bases. CDR1 is LGHNA, CDR2 YSLEER, per germline. Unmatched junction bases numbered 8, after V lost 0 bases and J lost 4 bases. This CDR3 region has 16 residues. CDR3 loop: CASSQDRLQGRETQYF. The DNA for the CDR3 is TGCGCCAGCAGCCAAGATCGCTTACAGGGGAGAGAGACCCAGTACTTC.

This clone came up once. In DNA, the CDR3 is TGTGCCAGCAGCGGAGGGGGCCACTATGGCTACACCTTC. It is translated as CASSGGGHYGYTF. This rearrangement joins TRBV12-3 or TRBV12-4 to TRBJ1-2, with TRBD1 matching 7 bases. The V and J ends lost 6 bases and 3 bases, in that order; junction bases with no gene match: 4. This CDR3 has 13 residues.

The rearrangement joins TRBV3-1 (or the pseudogene TRBV3-2) to TRBJ2-1; the match to TRBD2 covers 11 bases. The CDR3 is 17 amino acids. Germline CDR1 and CDR2: LGHDT and YNNKEL (reference sequence). The V and J ends lost 0 bases and 2 bases, in that order; junction bases with no gene match: 3. The CDR3 coding sequence is TGTGCCAGCAGCCAAGAGATAGCGGGAGGGCCCTACAATGAGCAGTTCTTC. It codes for CASSQEIAGGPYNEQFF.

The chain uses TRBV6-5 and TRBJ2-7, with 8 bases identical to TRBD2. The CDR3 loop spans 15 amino acids. J gave up 4 bases and V 3 bases, and 8 bases lay outside the gene matches. Germline CDR1 MNHEY, CDR2 SVGAGI. The CDR3: CASSYSSRLAYEQYF. The CDR3 DNA follows: TGTGCCAGCAGTTATAGTTCTAGACTAGCGTACGAGCAGTACTTC.

This rearrangement joins TRBV28 to TRBJ1-3; 7 positions agree with TRBD1. The V gene end was trimmed by 6 bases and the J gene end by 4 bases; junction bases not matched to a gene: 3. Germline assignment: CDR1 MDHEN and CDR2 SYDVKM. This CDR3 region has 13 residues. In DNA, the CDR3 is TGTGCCAGCAGGAAGACAGGGGGAAACACCATATATTTT. Translating gives CASRKTGGNTIYF.

The chain recombines TRBV4-3 with TRBJ2-7, with D possibly matching TRBD2 (5 bases). Looked up from germline, CDR1 is LGHNA and CDR2 is YSLEER. The CDR3 extends over 14 amino acids. Trimming took off 0 bases at V and 9 bases at J, with 15 bases between the two ends. The CDR3 is CASSQDPVRGVQYF. In DNA, the CDR3 is TGCGCCAGCAGCCAAGATCCGGTTCGGGGAGTGCAGTACTTC.

This chain links TRBV5-1 with TRBJ2-7; 10 nucleotides align to TRBD1. V lost 0 bases to trimming and J lost 7 bases; unmatched junction nucleotides: 7. CDR1 SGHRS and CDR2 YFSETQ come from the germline V gene. The CDR3 covers 15 residues. CDR3: CASSLDSGTGVEQYF. The CDR3 coding sequence is TGCGCCAGCAGCTTGGATTCCGGGACAGGGGTTGAGCAGTACTTC.

CDR3 sequence (DNA): TGTGCCAGCAGATCCGGGACTCAAAGCAATCAGCCCCAGCATTTT. Translating it yields CASRSGTQSNQPQHF. This rearrangement joins TRBV6-5 to TRBJ1-5, with D perhaps matching TRBD1 (5 bases). From germline, CDR1 is MNHEY and CDR2 SVGAGI. Trimming removed 6 bases at V and 1 base at J, with 13 bases between. CDR3 length: 15 residues.

The chain carries TRBV23-1 and TRBJ2-7, with 10 bases lining up with TRBD2. TRBV23-1 is designated an ORF whose function remains uncertain. The V gene end was trimmed by 2 bases and the J gene end by 3 bases; junction bases not matched to a gene: 25. The CDR3 has 22 amino acids. The CDR3 spells CASSQTVGGSGGLAGVRYEQYF. The CDR3 bases are TGCGCCAGCAGTCAAACGGTTGGAGGGTCCGGAGGGCTAGCGGGAGTTCGCTACGAGCAGTACTTC.

This clone has only a few counts. The rearrangement uses TRBV3-1 (or the pseudogene TRBV3-2) and TRBJ1-2; D remains ambiguous. The V end lost 4 bases, the J end lost 4 bases, and 10 bases lay between the germline ends. The CDR3 is 13 residues long. The V gene's germline CDR1 is LGHDT and CDR2 YNNKEL (reference sequence). The CDR3 DNA reads TGTGCCAGCAGCCCCGTCGCGGGCTATGGCTACACCTTC. Translating it yields CASSPVAGYGYTF.

The rearrangement uses TRBV6-4 and TRBJ1-2; possibly TRBD1 for D (5 bases). Trimming shortened V by 2 bases and J by 8 bases, and 21 bases separated the two germline ends. The germline V gene encodes CDR1 MRHNA and CDR2 SNTAGT. The CDR3 runs to 16 residues. The CDR3 here is CASSDNSPGQGGGYTF. The DNA for the CDR3 is TGTGCCAGCAGTGACAACTCTCCGGGTCAGGGAGGGGGCTACACCTTC.

CDR3 nucleotides: TGTGCCAGCAGCTTAGGGGCAGGGGATTTTAGCAATCAGCCCCAGCATTTT. Protein: CASSLGAGDFSNQPQHF. The chain joins TRBV7-9 to TRBJ1-5; D may be TRBD1 (6 bases). Germline V gives CDR1 SEHNR, CDR2 FQNEAQ (reference sequence). There are 17 residues in the CDR3. Trimming took off 1 base at V and 0 bases at J, with 13 bases between the two ends.